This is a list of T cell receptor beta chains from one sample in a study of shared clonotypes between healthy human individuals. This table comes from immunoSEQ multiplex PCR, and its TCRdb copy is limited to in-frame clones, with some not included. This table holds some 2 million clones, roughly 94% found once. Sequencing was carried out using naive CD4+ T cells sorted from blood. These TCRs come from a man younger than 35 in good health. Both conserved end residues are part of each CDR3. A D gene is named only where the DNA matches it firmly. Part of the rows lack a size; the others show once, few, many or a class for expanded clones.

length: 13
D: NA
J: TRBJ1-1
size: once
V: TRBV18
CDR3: CASSEVGNTEAFF
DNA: TGTGCCAGCTCAGAAGTTGGCAACACTGAAGCTTTCTTT

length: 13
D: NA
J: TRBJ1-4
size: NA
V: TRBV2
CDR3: CASSVQDDEKLFF
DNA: TGTGCCAGCAGTGTGCAGGACGATGAAAAACTGTTTTTT

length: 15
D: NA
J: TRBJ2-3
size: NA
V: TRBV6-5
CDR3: CASSYSGTLTDTQYF
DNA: TGTGCCAGCAGTTACTCTGGGACACTCACAGATACGCAGTATTTT

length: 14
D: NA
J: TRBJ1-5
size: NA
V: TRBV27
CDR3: CASSQTGVGQPQHF
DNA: TGTGCCAGCAGCCAAACAGGTGTCGGGCAGCCCCAGCATTTT

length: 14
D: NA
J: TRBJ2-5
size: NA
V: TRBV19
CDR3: CASSILGAQETQYF
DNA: TGTGCCAGTAGTATCCTGGGGGCCCAAGAGACCCAGTACTTC

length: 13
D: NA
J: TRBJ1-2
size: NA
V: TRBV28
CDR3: CASRAGTADGYTF
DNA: TGTGCCAGCAGAGCGGGGACGGCCGATGGCTACACCTTC

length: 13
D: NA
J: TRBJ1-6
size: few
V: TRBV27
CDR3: CASSARGNSPLHF
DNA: TGTGCCAGCAGTGCCAGGGGCAATTCACCCCTCCACTTT

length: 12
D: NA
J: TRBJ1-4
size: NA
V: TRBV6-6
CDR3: CACRRTQEKLFF
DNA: TGTGCCTGCCGACGGACCCAAGAAAAACTGTTTTTT

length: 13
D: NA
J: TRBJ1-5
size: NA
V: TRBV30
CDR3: CAWSIESNQPQHF
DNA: TGTGCCTGGAGTATAGAGAGCAATCAGCCCCAGCATTTT

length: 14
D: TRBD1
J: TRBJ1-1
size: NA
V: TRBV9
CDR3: CASSETGTNTEAFF
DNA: TGTGCCAGCAGTGAGACAGGGACGAACACTGAAGCTTTCTTT

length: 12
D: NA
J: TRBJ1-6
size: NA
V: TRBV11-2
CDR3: CASSFGAAPLHF
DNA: TGTGCCAGCAGCTTTGGAGCTGCACCCCTCCACTTT